This TCR beta chain derives from a study of T cell repertoires in cytomegalovirus infection (dated by TCRdb to the late 2010s). With respect to the entire study: Donor HLA type was relevant to the analysis, as public TCR beta signatures indicated carriage of CMV infection together with the matching HLA type. Overall study results and their limits: Carriers of CMV infection plus the relevant HLA type were discriminated by the cumulative frequency of public TCR beta family members in the study cohort and in an independent roughly 350-donor cohort. The ex vivo response was dominated by HLA-C-restricted CMV-specific TCR beta clonotypes, and the single most frequent clonotype in two of eight donors was supplied by these HLA-C-restricted clonotypes.

From the cysteine through the phenylalanine, the CDR3 covers 15 amino acids. The sequence is cut down to CDR3 DNA, 45 bases in frame from base 1. The junction shows trimming of 8 bases on V and 5 bases on J, and the gene matches do not reach 13 bases of it. Comments on this clonotype: Its cognate antigen has yet to be identified. Base qualities are not recorded, but no much larger clone differs from it by a single base.

The sample was run on an Illumina HiSeq 1500. TCRdb itself trimmed the public reads at Q25 with fastp, ran MiXCR and retained productive beta chains. Every entry covers one CDR3 protein and lists the most common genes and DNA from its rows. The sample table lists a few hundred thousand distinct CDR3 sequences, about a sixth of them with a count of one. The ten top clones hold 40% to 55% of the sample. This receptor was taken from a human donor in good health (CMV status not recorded). Some clones in this sample may be carry-over from other donors' samples. The sample was CD8+ T cells from PBMCs. The chain couples TRBV5-3 to TRBJ2-7; 10 middle bases align to TRBD1. Being an ORF, TRBV5-3 has a function that is uncertain. Here is the DNA: TGTGCCAGCAGACCGACAGGGGGCCATCCCCACGAGCAGTACTTC. The resulting protein is CASRPTGGHPHEQYF.